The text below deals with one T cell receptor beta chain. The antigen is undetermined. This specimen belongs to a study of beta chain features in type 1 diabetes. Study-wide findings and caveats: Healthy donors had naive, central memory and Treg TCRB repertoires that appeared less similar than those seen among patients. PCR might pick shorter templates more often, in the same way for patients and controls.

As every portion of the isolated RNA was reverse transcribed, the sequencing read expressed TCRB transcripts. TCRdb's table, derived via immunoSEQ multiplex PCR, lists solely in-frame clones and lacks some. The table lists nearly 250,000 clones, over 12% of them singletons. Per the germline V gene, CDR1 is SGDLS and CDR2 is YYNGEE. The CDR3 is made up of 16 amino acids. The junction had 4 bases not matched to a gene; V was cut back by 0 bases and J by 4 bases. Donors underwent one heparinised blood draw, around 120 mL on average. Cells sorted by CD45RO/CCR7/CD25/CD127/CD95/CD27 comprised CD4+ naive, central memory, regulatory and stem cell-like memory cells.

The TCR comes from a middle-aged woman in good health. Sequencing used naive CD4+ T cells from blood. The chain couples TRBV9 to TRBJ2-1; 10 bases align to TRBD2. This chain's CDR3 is CASSVEGAGGYNEQFF. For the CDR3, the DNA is TGTGCCAGCAGCGTAGAGGGAGCGGGGGGGTACAATGAGCAGTTCTTC.